The present T cell receptor (beta chain) was sequenced within a study of cytomegalovirus exposure and HLA in healthy donors. Study-wide results and limits: Segments of the TCR beta V type were, in most cases, productive about 90% or about 30% of the time in an earlier analysis. When presence/absence was analysed, sequencing depth was taken to be roughly uniform across donors.

60 Vbeta and 13 Jbeta primers were used in PCR. Assay: immunoSEQ multiplex PCR; the TCRdb copy retains only in-frame clones and omits some. The sample has about 90,000 clones, more than 65% seen once; the top ten hold 2.5% to 3%. Between the trimmed V and J ends, which lost 0 bases and 5 bases, there was a span of 7 bases. Germline V gives CDR1 MRHNA, CDR2 SNTAGT. The CDR3 has 13 amino acids. With regard to this clone: Its specificity is not known.

Participants comprised healthy donors of bone marrow. V usage is TRBV6-4 and J usage is TRBJ1-1, with D tentatively TRBD1 (6 bases). The TCR comes from a man aged 25-45 years in good health and CMV-seronegative. What was sequenced was PBMCs. The CDR3 region is CASSDSRGTEAFF. DNA for the CDR3: TGTGCCAGCAGTGACTCTAGGGGGACTGAAGCTTTCTTT.